This T cell receptor beta chain was recorded in a study of a mutant IDH1 vaccine in newly diagnosed glioma. Across the whole study: Vaccination began 4-6 weeks post radiotherapy alone, or with temozolomide cycles.

Note on this clone: Antigen specificity is unknown.

As for time point: week 23, last vaccination. A single vaccine dose contained 300 ug of mutant IDH1 20-mer peptide, and topical imiquimod was used with it. In germline, CDR1 is KGHSH, CDR2 LQKENI. After removal of 6 bases from V and 3 bases from J, the junction contained 8 bases not matched to a gene. The CDR3 is 16 amino acids. Overall study results and limits: Overall, around 94% of patients had vaccine-induced immune responses.

The protocol was immunoSEQ multiplex PCR, while the TCRdb copy is restricted to in-frame clones and leaves out a portion. The sample carries around 76,000 clones, about 85% recorded once. Source: PBMCs, taken from a glioma patient whose treatment included an IDH1 peptide vaccine. The TCR comes from a woman aged 45-60 years with glioma. This chain connects TRBV18 to TRBJ2-3, with 11 bases fitting TRBD2. The CDR3 DNA sequence: TGTGCCAGCTCCCCCAGACTAGCGGGACGGACAGATACGCAGTATTTT. This encodes CASSPRLAGRTDTQYF.